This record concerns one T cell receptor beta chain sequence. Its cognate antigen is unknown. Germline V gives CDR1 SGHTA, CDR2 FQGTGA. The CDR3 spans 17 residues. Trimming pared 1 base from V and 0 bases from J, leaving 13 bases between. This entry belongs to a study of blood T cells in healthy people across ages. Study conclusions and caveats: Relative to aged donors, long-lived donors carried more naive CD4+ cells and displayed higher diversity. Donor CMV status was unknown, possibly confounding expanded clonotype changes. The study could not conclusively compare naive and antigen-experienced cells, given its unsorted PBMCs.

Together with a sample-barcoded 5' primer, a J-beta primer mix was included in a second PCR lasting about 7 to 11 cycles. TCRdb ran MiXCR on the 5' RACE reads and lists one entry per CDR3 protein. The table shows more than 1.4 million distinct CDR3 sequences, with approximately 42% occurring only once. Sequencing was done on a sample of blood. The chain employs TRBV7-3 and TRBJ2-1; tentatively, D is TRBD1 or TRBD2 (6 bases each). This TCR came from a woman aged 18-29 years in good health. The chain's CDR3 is CASSLKGGGYSYNEQFF. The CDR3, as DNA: TGTGCCAGCAGCTTAAAGGGGGGCGGCTACTCCTACAATGAGCAGTTCTTC. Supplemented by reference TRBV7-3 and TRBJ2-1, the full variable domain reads GAGVSQTPSNKVTEKGKYVELRCDPISGHTALYWYRQSLGQGPEFLIYFQGTGAADDSGLPNDRFFAVRPEGSVSTLKIQRTERGDSAVYLCASSLKGGGYSYNEQFFGPGTRLTVL.